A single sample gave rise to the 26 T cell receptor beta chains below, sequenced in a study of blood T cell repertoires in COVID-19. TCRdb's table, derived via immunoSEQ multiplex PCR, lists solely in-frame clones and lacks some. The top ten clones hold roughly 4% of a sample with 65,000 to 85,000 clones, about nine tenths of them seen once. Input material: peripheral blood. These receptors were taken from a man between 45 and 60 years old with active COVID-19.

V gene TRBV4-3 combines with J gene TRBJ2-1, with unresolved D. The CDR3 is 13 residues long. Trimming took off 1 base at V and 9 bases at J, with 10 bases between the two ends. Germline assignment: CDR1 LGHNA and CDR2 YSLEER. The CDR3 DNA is TGCGCCAGCAGCCAAGTAGTATGGAGTGAGCAGTTCTTC. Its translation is CASSQVVWSEQFF.

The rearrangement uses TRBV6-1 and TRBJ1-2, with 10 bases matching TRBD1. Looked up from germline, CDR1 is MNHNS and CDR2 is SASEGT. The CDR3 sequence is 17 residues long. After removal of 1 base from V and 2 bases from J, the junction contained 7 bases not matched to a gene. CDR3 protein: CASSEGGGQGRNYGYTF. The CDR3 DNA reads TGTGCCAGCAGTGAAGGCGGGGGACAGGGGAGGAACTATGGCTACACCTTC.

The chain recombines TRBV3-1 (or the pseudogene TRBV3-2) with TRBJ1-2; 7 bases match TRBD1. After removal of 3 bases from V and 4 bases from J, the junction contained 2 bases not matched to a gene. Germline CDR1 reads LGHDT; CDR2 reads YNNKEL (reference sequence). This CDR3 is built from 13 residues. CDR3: CASSHDRVYGYTF. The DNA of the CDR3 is TGTGCCAGCAGCCATGACAGGGTCTATGGCTACACCTTC.

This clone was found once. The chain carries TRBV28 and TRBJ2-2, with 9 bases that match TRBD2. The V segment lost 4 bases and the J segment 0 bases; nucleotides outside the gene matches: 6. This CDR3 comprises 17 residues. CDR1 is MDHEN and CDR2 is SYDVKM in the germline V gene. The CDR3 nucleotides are TGTGCCAGCAGTTACTGGCGGGAGGGATCGAACACCGGGGAGCTGTTTTTT. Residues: CASSYWREGSNTGELFF.

CDR3 sequence: CATGERFFEKLFF. For the CDR3, the DNA is TGTGCCACCGGTGAGAGATTCTTTGAAAAACTGTTTTTT. V is TRBV2 and J is TRBJ1-4; no definite D call. CDR1 is SNHLY, CDR2 FYNNEI, per germline. The CDR3 is 13 residues long. Trimming took 10 bases from V and 7 from J, leaving 16 bases between them.

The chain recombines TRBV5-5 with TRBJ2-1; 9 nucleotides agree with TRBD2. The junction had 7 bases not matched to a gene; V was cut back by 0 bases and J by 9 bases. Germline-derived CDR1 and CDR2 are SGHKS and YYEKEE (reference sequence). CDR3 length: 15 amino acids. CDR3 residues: CASSLAGASGVEQFF. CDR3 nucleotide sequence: TGTGCCAGCAGCTTGGCCGGGGCTAGCGGGGTTGAGCAGTTCTTC. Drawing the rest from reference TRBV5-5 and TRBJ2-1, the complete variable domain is DAGVTQSPTHLIKTRGQQVTLRCSPISGHKSVSWYQQVLGQGPQFIFQYYEKEERGRGNFPDRFSARQFPNYSSELNVNALLLGDSALYLCASSLAGASGVEQFFGPGTRLTVL.

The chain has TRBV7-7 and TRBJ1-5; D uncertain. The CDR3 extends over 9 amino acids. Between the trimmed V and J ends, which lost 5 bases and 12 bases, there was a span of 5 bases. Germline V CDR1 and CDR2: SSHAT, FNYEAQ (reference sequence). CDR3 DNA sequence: TGTGCCAGCAGCCCCCGCCAGCATTTT. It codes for CASSPRQHF.

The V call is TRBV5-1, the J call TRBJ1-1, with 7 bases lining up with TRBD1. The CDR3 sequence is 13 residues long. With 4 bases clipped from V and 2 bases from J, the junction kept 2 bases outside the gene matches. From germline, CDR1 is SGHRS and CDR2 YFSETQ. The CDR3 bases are TGCGCCAGCAGCCGGGACAGAAACACTGAAGCTTTCTTT. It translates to CASSRDRNTEAFF.

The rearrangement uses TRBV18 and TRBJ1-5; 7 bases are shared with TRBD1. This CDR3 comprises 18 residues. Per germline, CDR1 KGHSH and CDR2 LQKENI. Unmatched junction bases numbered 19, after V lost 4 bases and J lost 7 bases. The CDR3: CASSLTREAHRGEQPQHF. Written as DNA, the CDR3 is TGTGCCAGCTCACTCACCCGGGAAGCCCACAGGGGAGAACAGCCCCAGCATTTT.

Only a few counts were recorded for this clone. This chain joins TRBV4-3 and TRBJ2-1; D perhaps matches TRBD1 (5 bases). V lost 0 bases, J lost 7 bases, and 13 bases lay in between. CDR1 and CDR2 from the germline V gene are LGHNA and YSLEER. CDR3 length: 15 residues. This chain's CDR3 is CASSQDGNRLNEQFF. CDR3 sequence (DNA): TGCGCCAGCAGCCAAGATGGGAACAGGCTAAATGAGCAGTTCTTC.

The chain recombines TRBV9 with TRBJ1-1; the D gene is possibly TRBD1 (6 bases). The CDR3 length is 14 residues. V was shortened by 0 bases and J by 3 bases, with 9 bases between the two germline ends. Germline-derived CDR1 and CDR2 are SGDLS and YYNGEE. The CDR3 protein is CASSVGPGDTEAFF. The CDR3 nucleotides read TGTGCCAGCAGCGTAGGGCCAGGGGACACTGAAGCTTTCTTT.

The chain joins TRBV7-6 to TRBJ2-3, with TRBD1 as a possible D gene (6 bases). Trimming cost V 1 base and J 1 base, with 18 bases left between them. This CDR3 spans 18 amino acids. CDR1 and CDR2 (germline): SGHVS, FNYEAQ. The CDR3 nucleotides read TGTGCCAGCAGCTTAGGATCCACTACGTGGGGGCGCACAGATACGCAGTATTTT. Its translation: CASSLGSTTWGRTDTQYF. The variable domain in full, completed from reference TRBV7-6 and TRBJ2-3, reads GAGVSQSPRYKVTKRGQDVALRCDPISGHVSLYWYRQALGQGPEFLTYFNYEAQQDKSGLPNDRFSAERPEGSISTLTIQRTEQRDSAMYRCASSLGSTTWGRTDTQYFGPGTRLTVL.

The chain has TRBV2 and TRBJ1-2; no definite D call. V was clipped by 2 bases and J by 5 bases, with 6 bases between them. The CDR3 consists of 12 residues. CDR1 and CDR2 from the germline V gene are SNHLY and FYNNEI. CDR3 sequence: CASSESTYGYTF. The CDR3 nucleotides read TGTGCCAGCAGTGAATCTACTTATGGCTACACCTTC.

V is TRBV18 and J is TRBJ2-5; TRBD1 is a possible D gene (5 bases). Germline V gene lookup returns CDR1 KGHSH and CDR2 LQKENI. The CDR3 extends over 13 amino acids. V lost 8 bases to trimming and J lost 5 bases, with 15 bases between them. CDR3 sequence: CASIDSIGETQYF. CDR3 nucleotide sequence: TGTGCCAGCATCGACAGCATTGGGGAGACCCAGTACTTC.

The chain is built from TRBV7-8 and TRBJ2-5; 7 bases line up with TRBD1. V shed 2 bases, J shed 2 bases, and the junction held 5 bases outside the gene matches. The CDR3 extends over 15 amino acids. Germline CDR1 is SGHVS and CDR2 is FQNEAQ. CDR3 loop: CASSLTTGEQETQYF. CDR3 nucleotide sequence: TGTGCCAGCAGCTTAACCACAGGGGAGCAAGAGACCCAGTACTTC.

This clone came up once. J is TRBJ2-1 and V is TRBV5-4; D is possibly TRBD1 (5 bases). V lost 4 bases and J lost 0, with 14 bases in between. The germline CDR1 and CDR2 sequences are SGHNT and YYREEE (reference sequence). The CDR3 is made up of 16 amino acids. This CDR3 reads CASSPGQLFSYNEQFF. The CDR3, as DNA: TGTGCCAGCAGCCCAGGACAACTATTCTCCTACAATGAGCAGTTCTTC.

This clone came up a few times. In nucleotides, the CDR3 is TGTGCCAGCAGCTTCTCACAGGGGGCAGGGCAGCCCCAGCATTTT. Its protein is CASSFSQGAGQPQHF. J is TRBJ1-5 and V is TRBV7-2; 9 bases line up with TRBD1. The V and J ends lost 3 bases and 7 bases, in that order; junction bases with no gene match: 7. The CDR3 is 15 amino acids. The germline V gene has CDR1 SGHTA and CDR2 FQGNSA.

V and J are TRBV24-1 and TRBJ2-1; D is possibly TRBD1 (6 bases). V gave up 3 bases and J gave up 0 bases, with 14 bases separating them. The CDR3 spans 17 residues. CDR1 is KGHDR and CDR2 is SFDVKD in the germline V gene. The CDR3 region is CATSDTTGQSSYNEQFF. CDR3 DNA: TGTGCCACCAGTGATACCACAGGGCAGAGCTCCTACAATGAGCAGTTCTTC.

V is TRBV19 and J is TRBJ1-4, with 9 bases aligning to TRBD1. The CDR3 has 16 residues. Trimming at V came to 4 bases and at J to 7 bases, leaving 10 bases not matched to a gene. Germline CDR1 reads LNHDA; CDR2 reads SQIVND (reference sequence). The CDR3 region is CASSTGTGNTPEKLFF. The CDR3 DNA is TGTGCCAGTAGTACCGGGACAGGGAATACCCCTGAAAAACTGTTTTTT.

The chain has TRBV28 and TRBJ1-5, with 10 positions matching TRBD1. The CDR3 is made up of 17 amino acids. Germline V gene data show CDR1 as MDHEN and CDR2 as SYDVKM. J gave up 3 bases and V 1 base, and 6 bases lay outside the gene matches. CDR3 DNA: TGTGCCAGCAGTTTATCCGGACAGGGGGGCTTCAATCAGCCCCAGCATTTT. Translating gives CASSLSGQGGFNQPQHF. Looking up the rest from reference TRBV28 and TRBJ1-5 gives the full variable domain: DVKVTQSSRYLVKRTGEKVFLECVQDMDHENMFWYRQDPGLGLRLIYFSYDVKMKEKGDIPEGYSVSREKKERFSLILESASTNQTSMYLCASSLSGQGGFNQPQHFGDGTRLSIL.

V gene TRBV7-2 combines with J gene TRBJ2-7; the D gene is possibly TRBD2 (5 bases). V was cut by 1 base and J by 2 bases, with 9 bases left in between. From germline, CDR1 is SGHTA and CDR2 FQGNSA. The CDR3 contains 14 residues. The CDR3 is CASSLDPGTYEQYF. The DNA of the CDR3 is TGTGCCAGCAGCTTAGACCCGGGGACCTACGAGCAGTACTTC.

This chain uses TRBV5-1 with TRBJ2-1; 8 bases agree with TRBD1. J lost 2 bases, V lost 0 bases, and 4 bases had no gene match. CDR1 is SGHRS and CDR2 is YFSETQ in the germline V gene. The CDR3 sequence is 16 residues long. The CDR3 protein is CASSLDPGGTYNEQFF. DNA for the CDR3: TGCGCCAGCAGCTTGGACCCAGGGGGCACCTACAATGAGCAGTTCTTC.

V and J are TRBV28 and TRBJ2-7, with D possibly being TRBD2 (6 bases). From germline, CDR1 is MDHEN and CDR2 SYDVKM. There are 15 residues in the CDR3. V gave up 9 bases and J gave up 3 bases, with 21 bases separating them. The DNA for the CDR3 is TGTGCCAGTCACCCGAGGCTAGCGATTTACTACGAGCAGTACTTC. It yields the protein CASHPRLAIYYEQYF.

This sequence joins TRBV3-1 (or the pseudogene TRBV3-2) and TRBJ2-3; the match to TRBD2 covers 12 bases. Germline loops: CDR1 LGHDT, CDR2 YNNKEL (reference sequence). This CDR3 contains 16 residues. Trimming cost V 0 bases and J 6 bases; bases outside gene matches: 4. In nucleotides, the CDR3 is TGTGCCAGCAGCCAAGATTTAACTAGCGGGAGGGATACGCAGTATTTT. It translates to CASSQDLTSGRDTQYF.

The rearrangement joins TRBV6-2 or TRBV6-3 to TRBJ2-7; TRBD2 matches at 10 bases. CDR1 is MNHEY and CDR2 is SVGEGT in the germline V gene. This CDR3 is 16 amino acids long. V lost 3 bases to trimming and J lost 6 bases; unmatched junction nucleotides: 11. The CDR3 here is CASSYPVGLAGAEQYF. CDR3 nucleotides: TGTGCCAGCAGTTATCCCGTAGGGCTAGCGGGAGCCGAGCAGTACTTC.

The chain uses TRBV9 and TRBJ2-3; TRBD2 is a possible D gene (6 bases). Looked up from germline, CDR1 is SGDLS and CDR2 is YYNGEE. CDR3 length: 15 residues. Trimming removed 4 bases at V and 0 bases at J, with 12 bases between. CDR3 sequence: CASSPRDSSTDTQYF. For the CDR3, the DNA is TGTGCCAGCAGCCCCCGGGACTCTAGCACAGATACGCAGTATTTT.